The 7 T cell receptor beta chains in this list originate from one sample, sequenced in a study of shared clonotypes between healthy human individuals (dated by TCRdb to the early 2020s). The library was prepared using the immunoSEQ multiplex PCR assay. TCRdb took over this immuneACCESS table, retaining in-frame rearrangements with V and J assigned. Such tables are incomplete; in checked studies, under half of the missing clones stem from an unresolved V gene, and the remainder is unexplained. This sample lists roughly 2,300,000 clones; roughly 92% were detected once. Around 0.4% of the sample is held by the ten biggest clonotypes. The sequenced sample was naive CD4+ T cells from PBMCs. Explained via the paper, the cell subset or site label denotes: CD45RA+ positively selected. These receptors all come from a man between 18 and 35 years old in good health. Some clones in this sample may be carry-over from other donors' samples.

The V gene is TRBV18, the J gene TRBJ2-1; D not resolved. The CDR3 runs 15 residues. V was cut by 3 bases and J by 2 bases, with 11 bases left in between. Germline V gene data show CDR1 as KGHSH and CDR2 as LQKENI. CDR3 DNA sequence: TGTGCCAGCTCACCGGGAAGGCCAACCTACAATGAGCAGTTCTTC. As protein: CASSPGRPTYNEQFF.

In nucleotides, the CDR3 is TGTGCCAGCAGCTTAGACCACATTGGGGGCGGTGGAAACACCATATATTTT. It specifies CASSLDHIGGGGNTIYF. The chain carries TRBV11-2 and TRBJ1-3, with D perhaps TRBD1 (6 bases). V gave up 0 bases and J gave up 3 bases, with 15 bases separating them. CDR1 is SGHAT, CDR2 FQNNGV, per germline. The CDR3 covers 17 residues.

The chain recombines TRBV2 with TRBJ2-3; D is ambiguous. V was pared by 7 bases and J by 7 bases, with 18 bases between. Germline V gives CDR1 SNHLY, CDR2 FYNNEI. CDR3 length equals 14 residues. CDR3 in DNA: TGTGCCAGCATGATAGACACGGGCGGTTATACGCAGTATTTT. Its protein product is CASMIDTGGYTQYF.

The CDR3 reads CASSFVGGWGTGELFF. The CDR3 DNA reads as TGTGCCAGCAGCTTTGTAGGAGGCTGGGGAACCGGGGAGCTGTTTTTT. The V and J genes are TRBV5-5 and TRBJ2-2; maybe TRBD2 (5 bases). This CDR3 contains 16 residues. The germline V gene encodes CDR1 SGHKS and CDR2 YYEKEE (reference sequence). Trimming cost V 2 bases and J 5 bases, with 16 bases left between them.

The CDR3 here is CASSLIGQGETQYF. The CDR3 region has the DNA TGTGCCAGCAGCTTGATAGGACAGGGAGAGACCCAGTACTTC. The chain couples TRBV5-6 to TRBJ2-5; 8 bases match TRBD1. CDR1 and CDR2 (germline): SGHDT, YYEEEE. This CDR3 spans 14 amino acids. Trimming took 1 base from V and 4 from J; bases not matched to a gene: 3.

Concerning this clone itself: Distinct nucleotide sequences in the sample also encode this CDR3. This chain joins TRBV7-3 and TRBJ2-2; D gene ambiguous. V gave up 3 bases and J gave up 3 bases, with 5 bases separating them. The CDR3 runs to 13 residues. CDR1 and CDR2 (germline): SGHTA, FQGTGA. The CDR3 is CASSFRDTGELFF. CDR3 DNA: TGTGCCAGCAGCTTTAGGGACACCGGGGAGCTGTTTTTT. Full variable domain (outside the CDR3, taken from reference TRBV7-3 and TRBJ2-2): GAGVSQTPSNKVTEKGKYVELRCDPISGHTALYWYRQSLGQGPEFLIYFQGTGAADDSGLPNDRFFAVRPEGSVSTLKIQRTERGDSAVYLCASSFRDTGELFFGEGSRLTVL.

The chain uses TRBV7-8 and TRBJ2-7, with 7 nucleotides matching TRBD1. The V gene end was trimmed by 5 bases and the J gene end by 0 bases; junction bases not matched to a gene: 1. The CDR3 is made up of 13 amino acids. Germline V lookup: CDR1 SGHVS, CDR2 FQNEAQ. In nucleotides, the CDR3 is TGTGCCAGCAGCCGGGACAGCTCCTACGAGCAGTACTTC. Its protein product is CASSRDSSYEQYF.